This T cell receptor beta chain was sequenced for a study of CD8 T cells in Susac syndrome. CD8+ and CD4+ T cells circulating in blood were sequenced for TCR beta. The patients who served as multiple sclerosis controls were treatment-naive and had stable or active relapsing-remitting disease that fulfilled the revised McDonald criteria. Purification of the CD8+ and CD4+ T cells relied on negative isolation, and TEMRA cells underwent FACS enrichment. The CDR3 is made up of 14 amino acids. Unmatched junction bases numbered 3, after V lost 3 bases and J lost 4 bases. Germline V CDR1 and CDR2: SGHDN, FVKESK. cDNA came from roughly 0.53 to 1 ug RNA primed by random hexamers. An immunoSEQ multiplex PCR amplified TCR beta CDR3 over 54 Vbeta and 13 Jbeta. MiXCR was run by TCRdb on the immunoSEQ multiplex PCR reads, yielding one entry per CDR3 protein. The sample shows 150,000 to 180,000 distinct CDR3 sequences, about 94% of them seen only once.

The specimen was CD8+ T cells from PBMCs. This clonotype originated in a human donor with multiple sclerosis. The chain carries TRBV14 and TRBJ1-2; 9 bases match TRBD1. DNA for the CDR3: TGTGCCAGCAGCCAGGGGACAGGGCCCTATGGCTACACCTTC. Translation: CASSQGTGPYGYTF. Complete variable domain (other parts from reference TRBV14 and TRBJ1-2): EAGVTQFPSHSVIEKGQTVTLRCDPISGHDNLYWYRRVMGKEIKFLLHFVKESKQDESGMPNNRFLAERTGGTYSTLKVQPAELEDSGVYFCASSQGTGPYGYTFGSGTRLTVV.